This T cell receptor (beta chain) was obtained from a study of blood T cell repertoires in COVID-19. Looking at the study overall: From the United States, Italy and Spain came samples of acute and convalescent COVID-19. PBMCs, B-cell-depleted T cells, or T cells were the source of the cDNA or gDNA that made up the material.

Original methodology: Reference gene primers were amplified, and this amplification served to estimate nucleated cell counts. TCRdb's copy holds only in-frame clones and misses some; the assay was immunoSEQ multiplex PCR. The V and J calls and the clone size are those of that table, but D and trimming were determined from the DNA. The sample shows a few hundred thousand clones, approximately 82% of them seen only once. This TCR came from a man aged 60 to 69 who had recovered from COVID-19. The sequenced sample consisted of peripheral blood.

CDR3 protein: CASSGQGRIGQYF. Written as DNA, the CDR3 is TGTGCCAGCAGCGGACAGGGCCGCATCGGGCAGTATTTT. The chain recombines TRBV5-5 with TRBJ2-3; 8 bases map to TRBD1. Germline V lookup: CDR1 SGHKS, CDR2 YYEKEE (reference sequence). This CDR3 spans 13 amino acids. With 4 bases clipped from V and 11 bases from J, the junction kept 9 bases outside the gene matches.